The 6 T cell receptor beta chains given below trace back to one sample, sequenced in a study of T cell clonality in common variable immunodeficiency. The antigens these receptors bind are not known. The protocol was immunoSEQ multiplex PCR, while the TCRdb copy is restricted to in-frame clones and leaves out a portion. The sample lists over 15,000 clones, none appearing once, the ten largest making up roughly an eighth. General study points: In common variable immunodeficiency, TCR beta chains reportedly carried fewer deletions and N-nucleotide insertions.

Sequences were obtained from peripheral blood mononuclear cells. Source of these receptors: a human donor with common variable immunodeficiency.

In regard to this clone: The CDR3 is cut off 3 residues early in the read; its end comes from the germline J gene. The chain has TRBV30 and TRBJ1-1; D unclear. This CDR3 region has 13 residues. The V and J ends lost 3 bases and 6 bases respectively, with 14 bases between them. Germline V CDR1 and CDR2: GTSNPN, SVGIG (reference sequence). Incomplete CDR3 DNA: TGTGCCTGGAGAAGTTGGAGGGCAGCTGAA. Its protein product is CAWRSWRAAE. The entire CDR3 protein reads CAWRSWRAAEAFF.

This clone was picked up a small number of times. The read falls 3 residues short of the CDR3 end, and the missing part is taken from the germline J gene. The chain recombines TRBV7-6 with TRBJ2-1, with 13 bases matching TRBD2. Per the germline V gene, CDR1 is SGHVS and CDR2 is FNYEAQ. The ends lost 1 base at V and 7 bases at J; junction bases unmatched: 7. The CDR3 extends over 17 amino acids. CDR3 amino acids: CASSLGTSGGAWNEQFF. The sequenced part of the CDR3 DNA is TGTGCCAGCAGCTTAGGAACTAGCGGGGGGGCTTGGAATGAG. The entire variable domain, with the rest obtained from reference TRBV7-6 and TRBJ2-1, is as follows: GAGVSQSPRYKVTKRGQDVALRCDPISGHVSLYWYRQALGQGPEFLTYFNYEAQQDKSGLPNDRFSAERPEGSISTLTIQRTEQRDSAMYRCASSLGTSGGAWNEQFFGPGTRLTVL.

This clone was found a few times. The CDR3 is cut off 3 residues early in the read; its end comes from the germline J gene. The genes are TRBV19 and TRBJ2-7; TRBD2 matches at 7 bases. CDR1 LNHDA and CDR2 SQIVND come from the germline V gene (reference sequence). This CDR3 spans 14 amino acids. The junction had 7 bases not matched to a gene; V was cut back by 4 bases and J by 4 bases. The CDR3 bases that were read are TGTGCCAGTAGTAAGACTAGCCGTCAATACGAG. The encoded protein is CASSKTSRQYE. The entire CDR3 protein is CASSKTSRQYEQYF.

With respect to this clone: With the read ending 3 residues before the CDR3 end, the germline J gene is used to fill in that end. This chain joins TRBV7-6 and TRBJ2-1; TRBD2 matches at 7 bases. Germline assignment: CDR1 SGHVS and CDR2 FNYEAQ. Trimming removed 5 bases from V and 8 bases from J; junction bases left unmatched: 9. The CDR3 sequence is 14 residues long. CDR3 DNA (partial): TGTGCCAGCAGCCCCCCGGGACTACGGGATGAG. It translates to CASSPPGLRDE. The entire CDR3 reads CASSPPGLRDEQFF.

Turning to this clone: The read ends 3 residues shy of where the CDR3 ends; the end is completed using the germline J gene. The chain combines TRBV20-1 with TRBJ2-1; TRBD1 matches 9 bases. Trimming removed 5 bases from V and 6 bases from J; junction bases left unmatched: 8. The CDR3 sequence is 14 residues long. CDR1 and CDR2 from the germline V gene are DFQATT and SNEGSKA (reference sequence). The DNA read from the CDR3 is TGCAGTGCTGATAACAGGGGGCAGGCCAATGAG. This codes for CSADNRGQANE. The full CDR3 protein reads CSADNRGQANEQFF.

Only a few counts were recorded for this clone. The sequenced fragment ends 3 residues before the CDR3 boundary, so the rest is inferred from the germline J gene. This chain joins TRBV2 and TRBJ2-6; D gene uncertain. V lost 3 bases and J 0 bases, leaving 6 bases between the germline ends. CDR1 and CDR2 (germline): SNHLY, FYNNEI. The CDR3 has 15 residues. The covered CDR3 bases are TGTGCCAGCAGTGAGACTCGCTCTGGGGCCAACGTC. Translation: CASSETRSGANV. The whole CDR3 reads CASSETRSGANVLTF.